These T cell receptor beta chains were read from a single sample in a study of T cell changes during pregnancy in multiple sclerosis. Some clones are missing from TCRdb's copy, which holds only in-frame ones; the method was immunoSEQ multiplex PCR. The repertoire holds approximately 130,000 clones, with less than 97% as singletons. Specimen: peripheral blood, collected after pregnancy. The receptors come from a female donor with multiple sclerosis, enrolled in a pregnancy study. CDR3s include the opening cysteine and the closing phenylalanine or tryptophan. D genes are given only for firm matches. Part of the rows lack a size; the others show once, few, many or a class for expanded clones.

clone_size: once
j_call: TRBJ2-5
d_call: TRBD1
v_call: TRBV9
cdr3_nt: TGTGCCAGCAGCGTGGGGACAGGGCTGGAGACCCAGTACTTC
cdr3_aa: CASSVGTGLETQYF

clone_size: NA
j_call: TRBJ1-1
d_call: NA
v_call: TRBV28
cdr3_nt: TGTGCCAGCAGGAGGGTCCCTAGTCCTTCTTTCTTT
cdr3_aa: CASRRVPSPSFF

clone_size: NA
j_call: TRBJ1-4
d_call: NA
v_call: TRBV25-1
cdr3_nt: TGTGCCAGCAGTGAACCTACGTTTATGGATGAAAAACTGTTTTTT
cdr3_aa: CASSEPTFMDEKLFF

clone_size: NA
j_call: TRBJ2-7
d_call: TRBD1
v_call: TRBV7-9
cdr3_nt: TGTGCCAGCAGTTCGACAGGGATCTTCTCCTACGAGCAGTACTTC
cdr3_aa: CASSSTGIFSYEQYF

clone_size: NA
j_call: TRBJ2-2
d_call: NA
v_call: TRBV19
cdr3_nt: TGTGCCAGTAGTATGCTAAGGGGACTCAGCACCGGGGAGCTGTTTTTT
cdr3_aa: CASSMLRGLSTGELFF

clone_size: NA
j_call: TRBJ2-3
d_call: NA
v_call: TRBV5-1
cdr3_nt: TGCGCCAGCAGCGAAGGGGTAGCCACAGATACGCAGTATTTT
cdr3_aa: CASSEGVATDTQYF

clone_size: once
j_call: TRBJ2-3
d_call: NA
v_call: TRBV7-3
cdr3_nt: TGTGCCAGCAGCTTAAGGGCCAGCAGCACAGATACGCAGTATTTT
cdr3_aa: CASSLRASSTDTQYF

clone_size: NA
j_call: TRBJ2-5
d_call: TRBD1
v_call: TRBV7-9
cdr3_nt: TGTGCCAGCAGCTTACTTCTGGGACAGGGCCGGGCAGAGACCCAGTACTTC
cdr3_aa: CASSLLLGQGRAETQYF

clone_size: NA
j_call: TRBJ2-3
d_call: TRBD2
v_call: TRBV6-4
cdr3_nt: TGTGCCAGTGGGGAGGGCCTCGCAGATACGCAGTATTTT
cdr3_aa: CASGEGLADTQYF

clone_size: NA
j_call: TRBJ2-7
d_call: NA
v_call: TRBV10-3
cdr3_nt: TGTGCCATCAGTGGACTAGATCTCTACGAGCAGTACTTC
cdr3_aa: CAISGLDLYEQYF

clone_size: NA
j_call: TRBJ2-1
d_call: TRBD2
v_call: TRBV19
cdr3_nt: TGTGCCAGTAGTAGGGCTAGCGGCGATTCCTACAATGAGCAGTTCTTC
cdr3_aa: CASSRASGDSYNEQFF

clone_size: NA
j_call: TRBJ2-5
d_call: TRBD1
v_call: TRBV4-2
cdr3_nt: TGTGCCAGCAGCCCCGGGGGACAGGGGGGAGAGACCCAGTACTTC
cdr3_aa: CASSPGGQGGETQYF

clone_size: NA
j_call: TRBJ2-1
d_call: NA
v_call: TRBV28
cdr3_nt: TGTGCCAGCAGGGTCAACAGGTACAATGAGCAGTTCTTC
cdr3_aa: CASRVNRYNEQFF

clone_size: NA
j_call: TRBJ2-5
d_call: NA
v_call: TRBV5-1
cdr3_nt: TGCGCCAGTACCAAAGACAGTTACCAAGAGACCCAGTACTTC
cdr3_aa: CASTKDSYQETQYF

clone_size: NA
j_call: TRBJ2-1
d_call: NA
v_call: TRBV7-2
cdr3_nt: TGTGCCAGCAGCGTCAAACAGGGAAGGCCCTACAATGAGCAGTTCTTC
cdr3_aa: CASSVKQGRPYNEQFF

clone_size: NA
j_call: TRBJ2-7
d_call: TRBD2
v_call: TRBV6-1
cdr3_nt: TGTGCCAGCAGTGGGACTAGCGGGAGGTTCTACGAGCAGTACTTC
cdr3_aa: CASSGTSGRFYEQYF

clone_size: NA
j_call: TRBJ1-2
d_call: TRBD1
v_call: TRBV7-9
cdr3_nt: TGTGCCAGCAGCGAACCGGGCAGGGGGGCGTATGGCTACACCTTC
cdr3_aa: CASSEPGRGAYGYTF

clone_size: NA
j_call: TRBJ1-2
d_call: NA
v_call: TRBV29-1
cdr3_nt: TGCAGCGCCCTGGACACTTTTAACTATGGCTACACCTTC
cdr3_aa: CSALDTFNYGYTF

clone_size: once
j_call: TRBJ2-6
d_call: TRBD1
v_call: TRBV27
cdr3_nt: TGTGCCAGCAGAGACAGGGGTAAGGAATTTTCGGCTGGGGCCAACGTCCTGACTTTC
cdr3_aa: CASRDRGKEFSAGANVLTF

clone_size: NA
j_call: TRBJ1-4
d_call: NA
v_call: TRBV2
cdr3_nt: TGTGCCAGCACCAAATCCGGGAATAATGAAAAACTGTTTTTT
cdr3_aa: CASTKSGNNEKLFF

clone_size: NA
j_call: TRBJ2-5
d_call: TRBD1
v_call: TRBV6-6
cdr3_nt: TGTGCCAGCAGTTCAGAGGGGAGGACAGGGGAAGAGACCCAGTACTTC
cdr3_aa: CASSSEGRTGEETQYF

clone_size: NA
j_call: TRBJ2-2
d_call: NA
v_call: TRBV5-4
cdr3_nt: TGTGCCAGCAGCTTGAAGGGACACCAGAACACCGGGGAGCTGTTTTTT
cdr3_aa: CASSLKGHQNTGELFF

clone_size: NA
j_call: TRBJ2-7
d_call: TRBD1
v_call: TRBV10-3
cdr3_nt: TGTGCCACTAACGGACAGGGGGCTTACGAGCAGTACTTC
cdr3_aa: CATNGQGAYEQYF

clone_size: NA
j_call: TRBJ2-1
d_call: TRBD2
v_call: TRBV9
cdr3_nt: TGTGCCAGCAGCGTAAGAGCGGGGGAGCAGTTCTTC
cdr3_aa: CASSVRAGEQFF